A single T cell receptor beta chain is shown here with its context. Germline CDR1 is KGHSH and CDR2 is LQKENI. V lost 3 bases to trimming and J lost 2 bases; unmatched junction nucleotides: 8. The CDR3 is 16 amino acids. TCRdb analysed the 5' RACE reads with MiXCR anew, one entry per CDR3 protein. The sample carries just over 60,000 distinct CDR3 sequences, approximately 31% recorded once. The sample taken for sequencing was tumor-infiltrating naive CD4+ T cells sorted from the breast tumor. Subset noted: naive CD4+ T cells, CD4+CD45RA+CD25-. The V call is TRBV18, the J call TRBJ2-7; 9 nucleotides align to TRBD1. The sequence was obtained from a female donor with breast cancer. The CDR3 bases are TGTGCCAGCTCACCGGGGACCGGGACAGGGACCTACGAGCAGTACTTC. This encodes CASSPGTGTGTYEQYF. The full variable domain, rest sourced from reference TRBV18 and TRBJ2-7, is NAGVMQNPRHLVRRRGQEARLRCSPMKGHSHVYWYRQLPEEGLKFMVYLQKENIIDESGMPKERFSAEFPKEGPSILRIQQVVRGDSAAYFCASSPGTGTGTYEQYFGPGTRLTVT.